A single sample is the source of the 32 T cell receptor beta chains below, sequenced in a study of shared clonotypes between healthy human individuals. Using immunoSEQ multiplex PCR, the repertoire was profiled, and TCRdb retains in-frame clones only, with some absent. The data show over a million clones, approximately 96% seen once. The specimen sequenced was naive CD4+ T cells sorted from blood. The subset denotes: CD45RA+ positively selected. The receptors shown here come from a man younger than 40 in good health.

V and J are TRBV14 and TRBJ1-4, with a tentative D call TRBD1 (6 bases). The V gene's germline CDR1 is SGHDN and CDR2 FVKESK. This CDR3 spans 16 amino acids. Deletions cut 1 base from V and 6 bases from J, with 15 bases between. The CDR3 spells CASSQVMGTLDEKLFF. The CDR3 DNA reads TGTGCCAGCAGCCAAGTAATGGGGACATTAGATGAAAAACTGTTTTTT.

Here the CDR3 DNA reads TGTGCCAGTAGTCCTTCTGGACATCCGAAGACGGCCCAGCATTTT. It codes for CASSPSGHPKTAQHF. This rearrangement joins TRBV19 to TRBJ1-5; D is perhaps TRBD1 (5 bases). Looked up from germline, CDR1 is LNHDA and CDR2 is SQIVND (reference sequence). With 5 bases removed from V and 11 bases from J, the gap between germline ends came to 22 bases. CDR3 size: 15 residues.

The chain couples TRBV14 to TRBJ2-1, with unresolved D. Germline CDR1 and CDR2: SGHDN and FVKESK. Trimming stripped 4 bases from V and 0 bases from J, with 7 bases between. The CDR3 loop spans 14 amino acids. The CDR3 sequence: CASSLDGSYNEQFF. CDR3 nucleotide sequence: TGTGCCAGCAGCCTTGATGGCTCCTACAATGAGCAGTTCTTC.

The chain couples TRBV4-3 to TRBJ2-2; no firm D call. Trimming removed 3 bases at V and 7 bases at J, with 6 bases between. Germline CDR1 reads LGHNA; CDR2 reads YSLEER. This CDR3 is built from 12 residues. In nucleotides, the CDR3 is TGCGCCAGCAGCCAGTGGTTCGGGGAGCTGTTTTTT. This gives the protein CASSQWFGELFF.

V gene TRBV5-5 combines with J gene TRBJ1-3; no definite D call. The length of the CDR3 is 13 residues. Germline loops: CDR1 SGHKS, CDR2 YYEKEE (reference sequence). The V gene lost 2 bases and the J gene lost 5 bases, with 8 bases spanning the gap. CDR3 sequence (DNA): TGTGCCAGCAGCTTTCCATCCCGAAACACCATATATTTT. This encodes CASSFPSRNTIYF.

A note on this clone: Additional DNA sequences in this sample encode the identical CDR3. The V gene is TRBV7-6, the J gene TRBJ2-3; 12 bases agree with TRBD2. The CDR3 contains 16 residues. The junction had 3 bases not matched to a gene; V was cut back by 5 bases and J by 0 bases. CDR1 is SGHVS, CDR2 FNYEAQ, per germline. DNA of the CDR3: TGTGCCAGCAGCCCACTAGCGGGAGGTAGCACAGATACGCAGTATTTT. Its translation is CASSPLAGGSTDTQYF.

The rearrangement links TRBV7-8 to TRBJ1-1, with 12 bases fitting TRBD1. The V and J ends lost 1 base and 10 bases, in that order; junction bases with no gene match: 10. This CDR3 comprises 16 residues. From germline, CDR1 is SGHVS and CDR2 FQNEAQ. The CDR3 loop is CASSLEGTGQGAVAFF. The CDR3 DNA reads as TGTGCCAGCAGCTTAGAAGGAACGGGACAGGGGGCTGTAGCTTTCTTT.

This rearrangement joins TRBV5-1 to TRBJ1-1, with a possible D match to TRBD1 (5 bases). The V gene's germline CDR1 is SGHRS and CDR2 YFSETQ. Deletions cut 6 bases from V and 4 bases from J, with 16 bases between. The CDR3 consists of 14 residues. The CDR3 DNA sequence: TGCGCCAGCAACTTCGGCGTGGGGGGCACTGAAGCTTTCTTT. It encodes CASNFGVGGTEAFF.

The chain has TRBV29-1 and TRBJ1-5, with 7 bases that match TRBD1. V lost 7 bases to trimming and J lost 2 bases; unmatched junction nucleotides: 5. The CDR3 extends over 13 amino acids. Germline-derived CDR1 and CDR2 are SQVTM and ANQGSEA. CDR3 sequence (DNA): TGCAGCGCCGCCACAGGGGGCAATCAGCCCCAGCATTTT. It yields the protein CSAATGGNQPQHF. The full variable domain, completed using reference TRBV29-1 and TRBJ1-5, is SAVISQKPSRDICQRGTSLTIQCQVDSQVTMMFWYRQQPGQSLTLIATANQGSEATYESGFVIDKFPISRPNLTFSTLTVSNMSPEDSSIYLCSAATGGNQPQHFGDGTRLSIL.

In DNA form, the CDR3 reads TGTGCCAGCAGCTTATATTCGACTAGCCGTTTCAATGAGCAGTTCTTC. Its protein is CASSLYSTSRFNEQFF. The V call is TRBV11-2, the J call TRBJ2-1, with 7 nucleotides matching TRBD2. This CDR3 contains 16 residues. V lost 2 bases, J lost 6 bases, and 10 bases stayed unmatched. Germline assignment: CDR1 SGHAT and CDR2 FQNNGV.

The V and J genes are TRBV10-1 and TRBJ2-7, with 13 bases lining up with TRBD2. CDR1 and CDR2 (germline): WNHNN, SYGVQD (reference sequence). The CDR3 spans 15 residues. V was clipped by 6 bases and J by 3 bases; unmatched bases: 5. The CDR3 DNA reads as TGCGCCAGCAGCTCCGGACTAGCGGGGGTCTACGAGCAGTACTTC. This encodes CASSSGLAGVYEQYF.

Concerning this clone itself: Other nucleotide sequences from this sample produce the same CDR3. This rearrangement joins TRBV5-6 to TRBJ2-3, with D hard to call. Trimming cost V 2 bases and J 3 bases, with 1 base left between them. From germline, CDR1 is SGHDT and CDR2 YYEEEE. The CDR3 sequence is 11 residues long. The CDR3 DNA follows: TGTGCCAGCAGCTTTACAGATACGCAGTATTTT. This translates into CASSFTDTQYF. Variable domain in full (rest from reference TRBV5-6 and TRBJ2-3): DAGVTQSPTHLIKTRGQQVTLRCSPKSGHDTVSWYQQALGQGPQFIFQYYEEEERQRGNFPDRFSGHQFPNYSSELNVNALLLGDSALYLCASSFTDTQYFGPGTRLTVL.

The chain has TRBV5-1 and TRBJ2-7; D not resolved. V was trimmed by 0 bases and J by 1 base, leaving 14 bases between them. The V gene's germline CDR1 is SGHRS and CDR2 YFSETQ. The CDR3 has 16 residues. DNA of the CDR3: TGCGCCAGCAGCTTGGCCGCGTCAGCAGATTCCTACGAGCAGTACTTC. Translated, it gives CASSLAASADSYEQYF.

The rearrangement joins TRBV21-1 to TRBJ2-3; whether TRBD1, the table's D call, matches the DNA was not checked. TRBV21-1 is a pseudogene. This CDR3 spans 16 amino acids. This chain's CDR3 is CASSKVPRGDTDTQYF. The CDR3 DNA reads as TGTGCCAGCAGCAAAGTTCCCAGGGGCGACACAGATACGCAGTATTTT.

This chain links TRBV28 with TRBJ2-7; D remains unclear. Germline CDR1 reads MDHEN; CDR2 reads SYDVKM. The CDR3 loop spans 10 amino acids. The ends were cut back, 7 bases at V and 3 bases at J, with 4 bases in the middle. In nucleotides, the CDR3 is TGTGCCAGCACAGGCTACGAGCAGTACTTC. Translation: CASTGYEQYF.

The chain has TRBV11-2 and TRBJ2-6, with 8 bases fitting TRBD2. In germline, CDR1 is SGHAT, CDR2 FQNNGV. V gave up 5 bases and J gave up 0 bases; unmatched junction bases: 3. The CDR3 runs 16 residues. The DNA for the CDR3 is TGTGCCAGCAGCGCGGGAGGAACCTCTGGGGCCAACGTCCTGACTTTC. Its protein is CASSAGGTSGANVLTF.

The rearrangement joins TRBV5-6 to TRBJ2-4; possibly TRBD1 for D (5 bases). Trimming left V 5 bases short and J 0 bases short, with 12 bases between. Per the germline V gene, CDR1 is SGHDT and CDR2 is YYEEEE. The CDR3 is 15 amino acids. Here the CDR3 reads CASRPGHLAKNIQYF. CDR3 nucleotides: TGTGCCAGCAGGCCCGGACACCTAGCCAAAAACATTCAGTACTTC.

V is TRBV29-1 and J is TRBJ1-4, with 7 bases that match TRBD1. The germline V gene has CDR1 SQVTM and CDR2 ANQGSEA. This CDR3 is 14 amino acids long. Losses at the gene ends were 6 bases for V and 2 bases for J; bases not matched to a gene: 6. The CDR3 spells CSVSQGGTNEKLFF. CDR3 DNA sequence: TGCAGCGTCTCTCAGGGGGGCACTAATGAAAAACTGTTTTTT.

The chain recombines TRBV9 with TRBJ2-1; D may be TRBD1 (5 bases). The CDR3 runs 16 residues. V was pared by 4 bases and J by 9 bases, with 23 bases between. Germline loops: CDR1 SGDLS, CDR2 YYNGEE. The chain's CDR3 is CASSPRASEWTSEQFF. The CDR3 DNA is TGTGCCAGCAGCCCCAGGGCCAGCGAGTGGACCAGTGAGCAGTTCTTC.

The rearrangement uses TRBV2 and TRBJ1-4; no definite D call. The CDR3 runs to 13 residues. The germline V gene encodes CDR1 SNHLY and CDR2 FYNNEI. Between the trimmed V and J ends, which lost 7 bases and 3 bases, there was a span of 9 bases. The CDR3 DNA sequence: TGTGCCAGCACAATAACAGCTAATGAAAAACTGTTTTTT. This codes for CASTITANEKLFF.

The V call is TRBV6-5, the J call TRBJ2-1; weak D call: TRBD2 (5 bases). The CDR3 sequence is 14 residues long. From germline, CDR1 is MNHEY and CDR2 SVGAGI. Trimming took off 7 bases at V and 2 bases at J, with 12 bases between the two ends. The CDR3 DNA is TGTGCCAGCACGCCGGGAATCGCCTACAATGAGCAGTTCTTC. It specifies CASTPGIAYNEQFF.

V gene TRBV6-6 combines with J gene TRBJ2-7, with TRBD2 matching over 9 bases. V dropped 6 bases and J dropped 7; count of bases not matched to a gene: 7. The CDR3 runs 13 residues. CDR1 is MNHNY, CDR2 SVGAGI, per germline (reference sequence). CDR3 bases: TGTGCCAGCAGACAGGGACTAGCTGGGGAGCAGTACTTC. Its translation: CASRQGLAGEQYF.

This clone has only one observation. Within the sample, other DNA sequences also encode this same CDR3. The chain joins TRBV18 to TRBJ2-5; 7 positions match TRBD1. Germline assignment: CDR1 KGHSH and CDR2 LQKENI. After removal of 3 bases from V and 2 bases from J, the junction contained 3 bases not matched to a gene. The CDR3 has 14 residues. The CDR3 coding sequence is TGTGCCAGCTCACCGGGACAGAGACAAGAGACCCAGTACTTC. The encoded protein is CASSPGQRQETQYF.

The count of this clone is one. CDR3 amino acids: CASSPPVSFFYNEQFF. The CDR3, as DNA: TGTGCCAGCTCACCACCGGTCAGTTTCTTCTACAATGAGCAGTTCTTC. The chain recombines TRBV18 with TRBJ2-1; D is undetermined. Germline lookup yields CDR1 KGHSH and CDR2 LQKENI. V was cut by 0 bases and J by 3 bases, with 12 bases left in between. The CDR3 consists of 16 residues.

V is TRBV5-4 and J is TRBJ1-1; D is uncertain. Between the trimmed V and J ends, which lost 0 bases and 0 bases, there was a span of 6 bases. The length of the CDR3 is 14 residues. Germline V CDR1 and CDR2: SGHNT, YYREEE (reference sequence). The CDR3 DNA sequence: TGTGCCAGCAGCTTGGAAAGGGTGAACACTGAAGCTTTCTTT. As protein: CASSLERVNTEAFF.

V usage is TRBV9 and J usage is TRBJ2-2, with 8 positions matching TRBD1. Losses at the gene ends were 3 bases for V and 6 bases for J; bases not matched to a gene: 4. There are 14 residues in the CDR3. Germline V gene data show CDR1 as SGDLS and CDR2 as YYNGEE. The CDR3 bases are TGTGCCAGCAGCGAGACAGGGGAGGCCGGGGAGCTGTTTTTT. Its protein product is CASSETGEAGELFF. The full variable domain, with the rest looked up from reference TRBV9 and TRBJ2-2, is DSGVTQTPKHLITATGQRVTLRCSPRSGDLSVYWYQQSLDQGLQFLIQYYNGEERAKGNILERFSAQQFPDLHSELNLSSLELGDSALYFCASSETGEAGELFFGEGSRLTVL.

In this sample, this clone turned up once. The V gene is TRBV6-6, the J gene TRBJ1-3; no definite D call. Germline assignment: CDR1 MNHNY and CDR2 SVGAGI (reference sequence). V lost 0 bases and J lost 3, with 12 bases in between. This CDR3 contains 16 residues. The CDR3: CASSYSGQALGNTIYF. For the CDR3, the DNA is TGTGCCAGCAGTTACTCGGGCCAGGCGCTTGGAAACACCATATATTTT.

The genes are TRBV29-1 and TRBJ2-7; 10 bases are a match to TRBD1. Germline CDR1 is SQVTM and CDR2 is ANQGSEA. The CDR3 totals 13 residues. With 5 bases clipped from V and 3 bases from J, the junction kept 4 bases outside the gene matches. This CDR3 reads CSVLRDRGYEQYF. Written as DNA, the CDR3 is TGCAGCGTTTTAAGGGACAGGGGCTACGAGCAGTACTTC.

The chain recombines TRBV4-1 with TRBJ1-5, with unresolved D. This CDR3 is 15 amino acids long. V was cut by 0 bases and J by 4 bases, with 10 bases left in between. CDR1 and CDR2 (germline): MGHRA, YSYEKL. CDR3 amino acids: CASSQDSQYNQPQHF. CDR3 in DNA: TGCGCCAGCAGCCAAGACAGTCAGTATAATCAGCCCCAGCATTTT.

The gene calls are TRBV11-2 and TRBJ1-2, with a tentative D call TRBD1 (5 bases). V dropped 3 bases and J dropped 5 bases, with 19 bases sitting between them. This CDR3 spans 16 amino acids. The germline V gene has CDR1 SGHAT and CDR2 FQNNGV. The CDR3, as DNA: TGTGCCAGCAGCTTTCTTCAGGGAAGCTTGGATTATGGCTACACCTTC. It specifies CASSFLQGSLDYGYTF.

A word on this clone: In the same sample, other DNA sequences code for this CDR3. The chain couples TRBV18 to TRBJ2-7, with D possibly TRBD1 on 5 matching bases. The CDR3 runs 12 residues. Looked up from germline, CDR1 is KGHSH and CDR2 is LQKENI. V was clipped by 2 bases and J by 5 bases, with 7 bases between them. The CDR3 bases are TGTGCCAGCTCACCAAGGGGCAACGAGCAGTACTTC. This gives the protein CASSPRGNEQYF.

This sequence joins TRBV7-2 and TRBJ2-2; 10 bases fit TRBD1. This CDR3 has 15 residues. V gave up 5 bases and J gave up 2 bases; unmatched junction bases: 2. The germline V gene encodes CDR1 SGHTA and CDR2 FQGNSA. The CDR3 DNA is TGTGCCAGCAGCCGACAGGGGGCTAACACCGGGGAGCTGTTTTTT. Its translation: CASSRQGANTGELFF.